Below are 30 T cell receptor beta chains sequenced from a single sample in a study of patients and donors after allogeneic stem cell transplantation. TCRdb analysed the RT-PCR reads with MiXCR anew, one entry per CDR3 protein. The sample has 920,000 or so distinct CDR3 sequences, 15% to 20% seen once. Input material: blood, either unsorted or a sorted T cell fraction (not recorded which). Source of these receptors: a human donor who was either an allogeneic HSCT recipient or a stem cell or donor lymphocyte infusion donor (not recorded which). It is not recorded whose cells these are; they may come from a transplant donor.

This clonotype was detected ten times or more. CDR3 in DNA: TGCAGCGTTGATTTAGGGCTAGCGGGAGAGGAGCAGTACTTC. Residues: CSVDLGLAGEEQYF. V and J are TRBV29-1 and TRBJ2-7, with TRBD2 matching 10 bases. After removal of 3 bases from V and 7 bases from J, the junction contained 9 bases not matched to a gene. The CDR3 is 14 residues long. Germline V lookup: CDR1 SQVTM, CDR2 ANQGSEA.

V usage is TRBV11-2 and J usage is TRBJ2-5; weak D call: TRBD1 (5 bases). Germline CDR1 and CDR2: SGHAT and FQNNGV. The CDR3 totals 18 residues. With 4 bases removed from V and 6 bases from J, the gap between germline ends came to 27 bases. DNA for the CDR3: TGTGCCAGCAGCTCACGAAAAACGTCAGGGATGTCGATGCAGACCCAGTACTTC. Residues: CASSSRKTSGMSMQTQYF.

This chain joins TRBV30 and TRBJ2-3; weak D call: TRBD2 (5 bases). From germline, CDR1 is GTSNPN and CDR2 SVGIG (reference sequence). Trimming left V 3 bases short and J 3 bases short, with 13 bases between. The CDR3 is 14 amino acids. CDR3 nucleotide sequence: TGTGCCTGGAGATCCGGGGTAAGGACAGATACGCAGTATTTT. Protein sequence: CAWRSGVRTDTQYF.

The V gene is TRBV4-1, the J gene TRBJ1-2, with D possibly being TRBD1 (5 bases). The germline V and J ends were trimmed by 5 bases and 8 bases, with 21 bases remaining between them. CDR1 and CDR2 (germline): MGHRA, YSYEKL. CDR3 length equals 15 residues. In DNA, the CDR3 is TGCGCCAGCAGCTCTCCGCCGGGGGTTGTTACGGGCTACACCTTC. It yields the protein CASSSPPGVVTGYTF.

V gene TRBV20-1 combines with J gene TRBJ2-7; D gene ambiguous. V gave up 3 bases and J gave up 0 bases, with 18 bases separating them. The CDR3 is 16 amino acids. Germline-derived CDR1 and CDR2 are DFQATT and SNEGSKA (reference sequence). The CDR3 bases are TGCAGTGCTAGGGCTGTTGAGTCGGAAAGCTCCTACGAGCAGTACTTC. Its protein product is CSARAVESESSYEQYF.

The chain joins TRBV25-1 to TRBJ2-5; 7 bases match TRBD2. The CDR3 has 17 residues. Unmatched junction bases numbered 13, after V lost 6 bases and J lost 0 bases. Germline V gene sequence: CDR1 MGHDK, CDR2 SYGVNS. The CDR3 loop is CASRIDARGDHQETQYF. CDR3 DNA sequence: TGTGCCAGCAGAATCGACGCACGGGGGGACCACCAAGAGACCCAGTACTTC.

The table lists this clonotype with a few counts. V usage is TRBV11-3 and J usage is TRBJ2-1; maybe TRBD2 (5 bases). V shed 7 bases and J shed 8 bases, with 12 bases lying between them. The CDR3 loop spans 12 amino acids. CDR1 SGHNT and CDR2 YENEEA come from the germline V gene. CDR3 DNA: TGTGCCAGCACTCGAGGAGGCGATGAGCAGTTCTTC. This codes for CASTRGGDEQFF. The whole variable domain, filled in from reference TRBV11-3 and TRBJ2-1, reads EAGVVQSPRYKIIEKKQPVAFWCNPISGHNTLYWYLQNLGQGPELLIRYENEEAVDDSQLPKDRFSAERLKGVDSTLKIQPAELGDSAVYLCASTRGGDEQFFGPGTRLTVL.

This clonotype was seen repeatedly, ten times or more. This rearrangement joins TRBV5-1 to TRBJ2-2, with D possibly being TRBD1 (5 bases). The length of the CDR3 is 15 residues. The ends were cut back, 3 bases at V and 5 bases at J, with 14 bases in the middle. Germline values: CDR1 SGHRS, CDR2 YFSETQ. CDR3 region: CASSSAQGWTGELFF. The CDR3 region has the DNA TGCGCCAGCAGCTCGGCCCAGGGATGGACCGGGGAGCTGTTTTTT.

This chain joins TRBV9 and TRBJ2-5; D possibly corresponds to TRBD2 (6 bases). V was clipped by 0 bases and J by 2 bases, with 11 bases between them. Germline V gene sequence: CDR1 SGDLS, CDR2 YYNGEE. The CDR3 is 15 amino acids. The CDR3 DNA follows: TGTGCCAGCAGCGTAGTCCCAGGACTACAAGAGACCCAGTACTTC. Its protein product is CASSVVPGLQETQYF.

This clonotype showed up just a few times. The rearrangement links TRBV15 to TRBJ2-6; no reliable D call. Germline V lookup: CDR1 LNHNV, CDR2 YYDKDF (reference sequence). V lost 1 base and J lost 5, with 6 bases in between. This CDR3 region has 14 residues. Here the CDR3 DNA reads TGTGCCACCAGCAGAGCCTATAGGGCCAACGTCCTGACTTTC. It encodes CATSRAYRANVLTF. Combining the CDR3 with reference TRBV15 and TRBJ2-6 gives the whole variable domain DAMVIQNPRYQVTQFGKPVTLSCSQTLNHNVMYWYQQKSSQAPKLLFHYYDKDFNNEADTPDNFQSRRPNTSFCFLDIRSPGLGDTAMYLCATSRAYRANVLTFGAGSRLTVL.

V and J are TRBV4-3 and TRBJ2-3; no reliable D call. CDR1 and CDR2 (germline): LGHNA, YSLEER. This CDR3 is built from 17 residues. V lost 0 bases and J lost 2, with 15 bases in between. The chain's CDR3 is CASSQDKSIGITDTQYF. CDR3 bases: TGCGCCAGCAGCCAAGATAAGAGCATCGGCATCACAGATACGCAGTATTTT.

This clonotype appeared many times. This chain connects TRBV12-3 or TRBV12-4 to TRBJ2-3; TRBD2 might be the D (5 bases). CDR3 length: 14 amino acids. V was shortened by 2 bases and J by 1 base, with 7 bases between the two germline ends. The CDR3 nucleotides read TGTGCCAGCAGTTTAAGCGGACGCACAGATACGCAGTATTTT. It is translated as CASSLSGRTDTQYF.

This clonotype was recorded a few times. The gene calls are TRBV18 and TRBJ1-1, with D perhaps matching TRBD1 (5 bases). Trimming left V 3 bases short and J 0 bases short, with 14 bases between. CDR3 length equals 16 residues. The V gene's germline CDR1 is KGHSH and CDR2 LQKENI. CDR3 coding DNA: TGTGCCAGCTCACCTAAAGCAGACAGTATGAACACTGAAGCTTTCTTT. It translates to CASSPKADSMNTEAFF.

This chain uses TRBV5-1 with TRBJ2-2, with D tentatively TRBD1 or TRBD2 (5 bases each). From germline, CDR1 is SGHRS and CDR2 YFSETQ. The CDR3 totals 16 residues. With 0 bases removed from V and 0 bases from J, the gap between germline ends came to 9 bases. The CDR3: CASSLAWDPNTGELFF. The DNA of the CDR3 is TGCGCCAGCAGCTTGGCCTGGGACCCGAACACCGGGGAGCTGTTTTTT.

This clonotype was seen repeatedly, ten times or more. The chain joins TRBV6-1 to TRBJ2-7; TRBD2 agrees at 10 bases. Trimming took 6 bases from V and 5 from J; bases not matched to a gene: 10. The CDR3 loop spans 15 amino acids. Germline V gene sequence: CDR1 MNHNS, CDR2 SASEGT. The CDR3 sequence: CASRHGSGRVNEQYF. The CDR3, as DNA: TGTGCCAGCAGACACGGGAGCGGGAGGGTGAACGAGCAGTACTTC.

The gene calls are TRBV21-1 and TRBJ1-2; the DNA was not used to check the table's D call, TRBD1. TRBV21-1 is tagged as a pseudogene. The CDR3 runs to 15 residues. CDR3 sequence: CASSNSTGTYYGYTF. Here the CDR3 DNA reads TGTGCCAGCAGCAACTCGACAGGGACCTACTATGGCTACACCTTC.

This chain connects TRBV2 to TRBJ1-4; 7 nucleotides line up with TRBD1. V dropped 7 bases and J dropped 2; count of bases not matched to a gene: 4. The germline V gene encodes CDR1 SNHLY and CDR2 FYNNEI. The CDR3 length is 14 residues. The CDR3 bases are TGTGCCAGCACTGCGACAGGGACTAATGAAAAACTGTTTTTT. Its protein is CASTATGTNEKLFF.

Only a few counts were recorded for this clonotype. The CDR3 sequence: CASSQEEGYYEQYF. CDR3 sequence (DNA): TGCGCCAGCAGCCAAGAGGAGGGGTACTACGAGCAGTACTTC. The V and J genes are TRBV4-3 and TRBJ2-7; D might be TRBD2 (6 bases). The CDR3 spans 14 residues. CDR1 is LGHNA and CDR2 is YSLEER in the germline V gene. Trimming removed 0 bases at V and 3 bases at J, with 9 bases between.

The rearrangement uses TRBV27 and TRBJ2-1; tentatively, D is TRBD2 (5 bases). Per germline, CDR1 MNHEY and CDR2 SMNVEV (reference sequence). The CDR3 totals 18 residues. The germline V and J ends were trimmed by 4 bases and 2 bases, with 21 bases remaining between them. The CDR3, as DNA: TGTGCCAGCAGTTCCCCTTCCGGCAGGACTGATACCTACAATGAGCAGTTCTTC. It is translated as CASSSPSGRTDTYNEQFF.

This clonotype has more than one count but fewer than ten. V and J are TRBV11-2 and TRBJ2-1; D is possibly TRBD2 (6 bases). V was pared by 0 bases and J by 1 base, with 22 bases between. Germline V lookup: CDR1 SGHAT, CDR2 FQNNGV. The CDR3 totals 20 residues. The CDR3 coding sequence is TGTGCCAGCAGCTTAGAGGTCACTAGCAACAGAGCAGTGTCCTACAATGAGCAGTTCTTC. The encoded protein is CASSLEVTSNRAVSYNEQFF.

This clonotype was seen a handful of times. The chain is built from TRBV20-1 and TRBJ2-1; D possibly corresponds to TRBD1 (5 bases). V was trimmed by 4 bases and J by 5 bases, leaving 18 bases between them. There are 15 residues in the CDR3. Germline loops: CDR1 DFQATT, CDR2 SNEGSKA (reference sequence). CDR3 in DNA: TGCAGTGCTATTCGGCGGATCGACAGAAACAATGAGCAGTTCTTC. Residues: CSAIRRIDRNNEQFF.

This clonotype has only a few counts. The chain joins TRBV2 to TRBJ1-1; D might be TRBD1 (5 bases). Germline V gives CDR1 SNHLY, CDR2 FYNNEI. The CDR3 length is 15 residues. With 2 bases removed from V and 0 bases from J, the gap between germline ends came to 10 bases. The CDR3 here is CASSEQGPMNTEAFF. CDR3 nucleotide sequence: TGTGCCAGCAGTGAACAGGGACCCATGAACACTGAAGCTTTCTTT.

The V gene is TRBV4-1, the J gene TRBJ2-7; 7 bases match TRBD2. J lost 5 bases, V lost 1 base, and 5 bases had no gene match. Per germline, CDR1 MGHRA and CDR2 YSYEKL. The CDR3 extends over 14 amino acids. The CDR3, as DNA: TGCGCCAGCAGCCAAGCGGAGGGGAGGGACGAGCAGTACTTC. As protein: CASSQAEGRDEQYF.

The genes are TRBV6-2 or TRBV6-3 and TRBJ2-1, with D perhaps TRBD1 (6 bases). CDR1 and CDR2 (germline): MNHEY, SVGEGT. The CDR3 extends over 11 amino acids. V lost 4 bases and J lost 9, with 7 bases in between. The chain's CDR3 is CASSWDTEQFF. CDR3 nucleotide sequence: TGTGCCAGCAGTTGGGACACTGAGCAGTTCTTC.

A few counts support this clonotype. This rearrangement joins TRBV7-9 to TRBJ1-4; D is uncertain. The germline CDR1 and CDR2 sequences are SEHNR and FQNEAQ (reference sequence). CDR3 length equals 17 residues. Trimming pared 2 bases from V and 7 bases from J, leaving 20 bases between. CDR3 in amino acids: CASSLTRVRTPGEKLFF. The CDR3 nucleotides read TGTGCCAGCAGCTTAACGCGGGTTCGGACCCCAGGTGAAAAACTGTTTTTT.

This chain joins TRBV12-3 or TRBV12-4 and TRBJ2-2, with 11 bases fitting TRBD1. The CDR3 has 15 amino acids. V trimming: 5 bases; J trimming: 7 bases; junction bases outside the gene matches: 6. CDR3 DNA: TGTGCCAGCAGTCAGGACAGGGGGCTTGGCGGGGAGCTGTTTTTT. It yields the protein CASSQDRGLGGELFF.

This clonotype turned up a few times. The chain joins TRBV29-1 to TRBJ2-5; D is unresolved. Per the germline V gene, CDR1 is SQVTM and CDR2 is ANQGSEA. The length of the CDR3 is 12 residues. The CDR3 DNA sequence: TGCTCAGGTGCGATGTCCGGCGAGACCCAGTACTTC. Amino acids: CSGAMSGETQYF.

The rearrangement uses TRBV5-1 and TRBJ2-7, with 7 nucleotides matching TRBD2. The CDR3 length is 16 residues. Looked up from germline, CDR1 is SGHRS and CDR2 is YFSETQ. V gave up 3 bases and J gave up 6 bases; unmatched junction bases: 15. CDR3 nucleotides: TGCGCCAGCAGCTCAAGCCAGGCGGGAGTAACTCGCGAGCAGTACTTC. It codes for CASSSSQAGVTREQYF.

The sample holds a few counts of this clonotype. V is TRBV12-3 or TRBV12-4 and J is TRBJ1-4; D is unclear. The ends were cut back, 6 bases at V and 4 bases at J, with 9 bases in the middle. The CDR3 contains 13 residues. This CDR3 is CASRGDDNEKLFF. The CDR3 DNA is TGTGCCAGCAGGGGCGATGATAATGAAAAACTGTTTTTT.

This clonotype was observed a handful of times. V and J are TRBV20-1 and TRBJ1-1; maybe TRBD1 (6 bases). V was pared by 3 bases and J by 3 bases, with 8 bases between. The CDR3 covers 12 residues. Germline V gene lookup returns CDR1 DFQATT and CDR2 SNEGSKA (reference sequence). The CDR3 nucleotides are TGCAGTGCTAGGAGGGGGTACACTGAAGCTTTCTTT. Translated: CSARRGYTEAFF.